The rows below give T cell receptor beta chains drawn from one sample of a study of blood T cells in healthy people across ages. TCRdb redid the calling of the 5' RACE reads with MiXCR, one entry per CDR3 protein. This sample yields more than 1,400,000 distinct CDR3 sequences, of which 35% to 45% are seen a single time; 6.5% to 10% belongs to the top ten. Source material: blood. The receptors derive from a woman in her late teens or twenties in good health. The CDR3 runs from the conserved cysteine through the conserved F or W. The D gene is left open where the match is weak. Clone size is not always given. Where it is, it says once, few, many or a class for expanded clones.

-,TRBJ1-5,-,TRBV28,TGTGCCAGCAGACGACCCGGGACAACCAGCAATCAGCCCCAGCATTTT,CASRRPGTTSNQPQHF
TRBD2,TRBJ2-1,-,TRBV24-1,TGTGCCACCAGTGCCCGGGGTCTAGCGGGAGGCTCCTACAATGAGCAGTTCTTC,CATSARGLAGGSYNEQFF
-,TRBJ2-3,-,TRBV5-4,TGTGCCAGCAGCCGAAGAATGGGTCGGGGGCGGGACACAGATACGCAGTATTTT,CASSRRMGRGRDTDTQYF
TRBD2,TRBJ2-1,few,TRBV4-1,TGCGCCAGCAGCCACTCTAGCGGCTACAATGAGCAGTTCTTC,CASSHSSGYNEQFF
TRBD1,TRBJ1-2,-,TRBV25-1,TGTGCCAGCAGTGACCCCCGGGACAGGGTAGACTATGGCTACACCTTC,CASSDPRDRVDYGYTF
TRBD2,TRBJ2-5,once,TRBV7-6,TGTGCCAGCAGCCTTTCGACTAGCTGGCAGGAGACCCAGTACTTC,CASSLSTSWQETQYF
TRBD1,TRBJ2-5,-,TRBV15,TGTGCCACCAGCAGACCGGACAGGGACCAAGAGACCCAGTACTTC,CATSRPDRDQETQYF
TRBD1,TRBJ2-5,-,TRBV15,TGTGCCACCAGCAGTAGACAGGGCGCCCAAGAGACCCAGTACTTC,CATSSRQGAQETQYF
-,TRBJ1-2,-,TRBV20-1,TGCAGTGCTAGAGATTCCAAAGGGCCCTACGGCTACACCTTC,CSARDSKGPYGYTF
-,TRBJ2-5,-,TRBV20-1,TGCAGTGCTAGAGCACAGCAAGAGACCCAGTACTTC,CSARAQQETQYF
TRBD2,TRBJ2-3,few,TRBV12-3/TRBV12-4,TGTGCCAGCAGATCCGGGGGGACTCCCCCCGATACGCAGTATTTT,CASRSGGTPPDTQYF
-,TRBJ2-6,-,TRBV4-3,TGCGCCAGCAGCCAAGATCTCAACTCTGGGGCCAACGTCCTGACTTTC,CASSQDLNSGANVLTF
TRBD2,TRBJ2-3,few,TRBV28,TGTGCCAGCAGTTTTGGGGGACTAGCGGGGGCCGACACAGATACGCAGTATTTT,CASSFGGLAGADTDTQYF
-,TRBJ2-1,-,TRBV10-3,TGTGCCATCAGTGAGGCGGGGGCCACCTCTTTCTACAATGGGCAGTTCTTC,CAISEAGATSFYNGQFF
TRBD2,TRBJ2-1,once,TRBV5-1,TGCGCCAGCAGCTGGGGACTAGCGGGGGGAAGAATAGTCGATGAGCAGTTCTTC,CASSWGLAGGRIVDEQFF
-,TRBJ2-7,few,TRBV4-1,TGCGCCAGCAGCCCTTTGGCAGGGGCCCCCTACGAGCAGTACTTC,CASSPLAGAPYEQYF
TRBD1,TRBJ2-5,-,TRBV10-3,TGTGCCGCGACAGGGCCCCTGAGGGAGACCCAGTACTTC,CAATGPLRETQYF
-,TRBJ2-5,-,TRBV20-1,TGCAGTGCTCCAAAGGGGGGCCAAGAGACCCAGTACTTC,CSAPKGGQETQYF
TRBD1,TRBJ2-7,-,TRBV7-2,TGTGCCAGCAGCGCGCACGGGACAGTAGGGTACGAGCAGTACTTC,CASSAHGTVGYEQYF
-,TRBJ1-1,-,TRBV3-1,TGTGCCAGCAGCCCCGGACTGACTAAGGGCACTGAAGCTTTCTTT,CASSPGLTKGTEAFF
-,TRBJ1-1,-,TRBV5-6,TGTGCCAGCAGCTTGGGTGGGACACTGGCCATGAACACTGAAGCTTTCTTT,CASSLGGTLAMNTEAFF
-,TRBJ1-5,-,TRBV7-2,TGTGCCAGCAGCTTAGTAGGGTCGGGATTAATCAATCAGCCCCAGCATTTT,CASSLVGSGLINQPQHF
-,TRBJ1-5,-,TRBV20-1,TGCAGTGCTTCCCGCCCACCGGGGCAGCCCCAGCATTTT,CSASRPPGQPQHF
TRBD1,TRBJ2-1,-,TRBV7-9,TGTGCCAGCAGCTCCTTGACAGGGGGCTTTAATGAGCAGTTCTTC,CASSSLTGGFNEQFF
-,TRBJ1-5,-,TRBV12-3/TRBV12-4,TGTGCCAGCAGTCTCCGACAGTCCCGGGGCGATCAGCCCCAGCATTTT,CASSLRQSRGDQPQHF